Listed below are T cell receptor beta chains from one sample, sequenced in a study of blood T cell repertoires in COVID-19. The repertoire was sequenced with immunoSEQ multiplex PCR; TCRdb's copy has only in-frame clones and lacks some. Of just over 20,000 clones listed, approximately 84% are singletons. The sample was peripheral blood. These receptors were obtained from a man aged 45-65 years with active COVID-19. CDR3s include the opening cysteine and the closing phenylalanine or tryptophan. Fields, in order: V gene, clone size, D gene, CDR3 length, J gene, CDR3 DNA, CDR3 protein. A D gene is named only where the DNA matches it firmly. Clone sizes are given selectively: once, few, many, or a class where the clone is expanded.

v_gene: TRBV2
abundance: few
d_gene: TRBD2
len: 15
j_gene: TRBJ2-3
CDR3nt: TGTGCCAGCAGTGGACTAGCGGGGGGGAGGGATACGCAGTATTTT
CDR3aa: CASSGLAGGRDTQYF

v_gene: TRBV19
abundance: once
d_gene: TRBD2
len: 16
j_gene: TRBJ2-5
CDR3nt: TGTGCCAGTAGTACCCCGGATACTAGCGTGAGAGAGACCCAGTACTTC
CDR3aa: CASSTPDTSVRETQYF

v_gene: TRBV12-5
abundance: .
d_gene: .
len: 11
j_gene: TRBJ2-7
CDR3nt: TGTGCTAGTGGTTTTAAAAACGAGCAGTACTTC
CDR3aa: CASGFKNEQYF

v_gene: TRBV7-2
abundance: .
d_gene: .
len: 13
j_gene: TRBJ2-1
CDR3nt: TGTGCCAGCAGCGCGGGACTCTTCAATGAGCAGTTCTTC
CDR3aa: CASSAGLFNEQFF

v_gene: TRBV9
abundance: .
d_gene: TRBD2
len: 17
j_gene: TRBJ2-2
CDR3nt: TGTGCCAGCAGCGTACCGAGCGGGGGGGCCTGGTCCGGGGAGCTGTTTTTT
CDR3aa: CASSVPSGGAWSGELFF

v_gene: TRBV9
abundance: .
d_gene: .
len: 14
j_gene: TRBJ2-7
CDR3nt: TGTGCCAGCAGCCCCAGAGGGAACACCTACGAGCAGTACTTC
CDR3aa: CASSPRGNTYEQYF

v_gene: TRBV5-5
abundance: few
d_gene: .
len: 13
j_gene: TRBJ1-5
CDR3nt: TGTGCCAGCAGCTTGTGGGGAGGGCAGCCCCAGCATTTT
CDR3aa: CASSLWGGQPQHF

v_gene: TRBV5-6
abundance: .
d_gene: .
len: 14
j_gene: TRBJ1-2
CDR3nt: TGTGCCAGCAGCCAGGGGCAGGCGACCTATGGCTACACCTTC
CDR3aa: CASSQGQATYGYTF

v_gene: TRBV18
abundance: .
d_gene: .
len: 15
j_gene: TRBJ2-7
CDR3nt: TGTGCCAGCTCACCACCCTCGACAGGTAGCTACGAGCAGTACTTC
CDR3aa: CASSPPSTGSYEQYF

v_gene: TRBV30
abundance: .
d_gene: .
len: 13
j_gene: TRBJ1-6
CDR3nt: TGTGCCTGGAGTTCGGGTCGGAATTCACCCCTCCACTTT
CDR3aa: CAWSSGRNSPLHF

v_gene: TRBV27
abundance: .
d_gene: TRBD1
len: 12
j_gene: TRBJ2-1
CDR3nt: TGTGCCGCTAGACAGGGCTACAATGAGCAGTTCTTC
CDR3aa: CAARQGYNEQFF

v_gene: TRBV6-1
abundance: .
d_gene: .
len: 14
j_gene: TRBJ1-6
CDR3nt: TGTGCCAGCAGTGAAGAGGCCAGGTCGGTTACCCTCCACTTT
CDR3aa: CASSEEARSVTLHF

v_gene: TRBV4-1
abundance: .
d_gene: .
len: 15
j_gene: TRBJ2-1
CDR3nt: TGCGCCAGCAGCCACCCCGGGGGTATGTACAATGAGCAGTTCTTC
CDR3aa: CASSHPGGMYNEQFF

v_gene: TRBV7-3
abundance: .
d_gene: TRBD2
len: 16
j_gene: TRBJ2-5
CDR3nt: TGTGCCAGCAGCTCCGGGACTAGCGGGGGTCTAGAGACCCAGTACTTC
CDR3aa: CASSSGTSGGLETQYF

v_gene: TRBV5-4
abundance: .
d_gene: .
len: 12
j_gene: TRBJ2-3
CDR3nt: TGTGCCAGCAGCTTGGAACAGGCTACGCAGTATTTT
CDR3aa: CASSLEQATQYF

v_gene: TRBV4-1
abundance: .
d_gene: .
len: 17
j_gene: TRBJ1-2
CDR3nt: TGCGCCAGCAGCCAAGAGACGGCAGGGAGGAGGGACTATGGCTACACCTTC
CDR3aa: CASSQETAGRRDYGYTF

v_gene: TRBV5-1
abundance: once
d_gene: .
len: 18
j_gene: TRBJ1-2
CDR3nt: TGCGCCAGCAGCATTCTAGGACAGCAACAAATCACTAACTATGGCTACACCTTC
CDR3aa: CASSILGQQQITNYGYTF

v_gene: TRBV7-7
abundance: .
d_gene: TRBD1
len: 21
j_gene: TRBJ1-3
CDR3nt: TGTGCCAGCAGCCCGTCGTTCCGACAGGGGGTAAACTTTGGCTCTGGAAACACCATATATTTT
CDR3aa: CASSPSFRQGVNFGSGNTIYF

v_gene: TRBV4-3
abundance: .
d_gene: .
len: 16
j_gene: TRBJ2-2
CDR3nt: TGCGCCAGCAGCCAAGACAGGGGATTGAACACCGGGGAGCTGTTTTTT
CDR3aa: CASSQDRGLNTGELFF

v_gene: TRBV5-1
abundance: .
d_gene: .
len: 15
j_gene: TRBJ2-7
CDR3nt: TGCGCCAGCAGCGGATCAGGGATCTTTGACTACGAGCAGTACTTC
CDR3aa: CASSGSGIFDYEQYF

v_gene: TRBV2
abundance: .
d_gene: .
len: 11
j_gene: TRBJ1-2
CDR3nt: TGTGCCAGCAGGGCAGGCTATGGCTACACCTTC
CDR3aa: CASRAGYGYTF

v_gene: TRBV28
abundance: .
d_gene: .
len: 12
j_gene: TRBJ1-3
CDR3nt: TGTGCCAGCAGGGAGGAGGCGAACACCATATATTTT
CDR3aa: CASREEANTIYF

v_gene: TRBV4-3
abundance: .
d_gene: .
len: 16
j_gene: TRBJ2-5
CDR3nt: TGCGCCAGCAGCCAAGTAGGGGTCACAGGGCTTGAGACCCAGTACTTC
CDR3aa: CASSQVGVTGLETQYF

v_gene: TRBV7-2
abundance: .
d_gene: .
len: 13
j_gene: TRBJ1-1
CDR3nt: TGTGCCAGCCAAATGTCGGCGGGTACTGAAGCTTTCTTT
CDR3aa: CASQMSAGTEAFF

v_gene: TRBV7-8
abundance: few
d_gene: .
len: 14
j_gene: TRBJ2-7
CDR3nt: TGTGCCAGCAGCTTAGGACTACGTGGGTACGAGCAGTACTTC
CDR3aa: CASSLGLRGYEQYF

v_gene: TRBV19
abundance: few
d_gene: .
len: 15
j_gene: TRBJ2-2
CDR3nt: TGTGCCAGTAGTATAAGCCTCCGCATCACCGGGGAGCTGTTTTTT
CDR3aa: CASSISLRITGELFF

v_gene: TRBV5-1
abundance: .
d_gene: .
len: 13
j_gene: TRBJ2-2
CDR3nt: TGCGCCAGCAGCCCCCTATTCACCGGGGAGCTGTTTTTT
CDR3aa: CASSPLFTGELFF

v_gene: TRBV5-4
abundance: .
d_gene: TRBD2
len: 15
j_gene: TRBJ2-3
CDR3nt: TGTGCCAGCAGTCTAGCGGGGGGGATCACAGATACGCAGTATTTT
CDR3aa: CASSLAGGITDTQYF

v_gene: TRBV6-5
abundance: .
d_gene: TRBD1
len: 15
j_gene: TRBJ2-1
CDR3nt: TGTGCCAGCAGGAAAGACAGGGCCTACACGAATGAGCAGTTCTTC
CDR3aa: CASRKDRAYTNEQFF

v_gene: TRBV19
abundance: .
d_gene: TRBD2
len: 16
j_gene: TRBJ2-5
CDR3nt: TGTGCCAGTAGTATGATAGCGGGGGGACTACAAGAGACCCAGTACTTC
CDR3aa: CASSMIAGGLQETQYF

v_gene: TRBV18
abundance: once
d_gene: TRBD1
len: 14
j_gene: TRBJ2-7
CDR3nt: TGTGCCAGCTCGTCCGGGACAGGGCAATACGAGCAGTACTTC
CDR3aa: CASSSGTGQYEQYF

v_gene: TRBV14
abundance: few
d_gene: .
len: 13
j_gene: TRBJ1-1
CDR3nt: TGTGCCAGCAGCCACTTACAGAACACTGAAGCTTTCTTT
CDR3aa: CASSHLQNTEAFF

v_gene: TRBV2
abundance: few
d_gene: .
len: 15
j_gene: TRBJ1-1
CDR3nt: TGTGCCAGCACTCCGGGAATCTCCACTGGGACTGAAGCTTTCTTT
CDR3aa: CASTPGISTGTEAFF

v_gene: TRBV2
abundance: .
d_gene: .
len: 14
j_gene: TRBJ1-6
CDR3nt: TGTGCCAGCAGGGCGGGACTCGTAGGGTCACCCCTCCACTTT
CDR3aa: CASRAGLVGSPLHF

v_gene: TRBV18
abundance: .
d_gene: .
len: 14
j_gene: TRBJ1-6
CDR3nt: TGTGCCAGCTCACCAGCCAGGGGTGAATCACCCCTCCACTTT
CDR3aa: CASSPARGESPLHF

v_gene: TRBV2
abundance: .
d_gene: TRBD2
len: 15
j_gene: TRBJ2-7
CDR3nt: TGTGCCAGCAATATTGGACTAGCGGGTTCCTACGAAATGTACTTC
CDR3aa: CASNIGLAGSYEMYF

v_gene: TRBV3-1/TRBV3-2
abundance: .
d_gene: .
len: 16
j_gene: TRBJ1-6
CDR3nt: TGTGCCAGCAGCCAAGGCTTTGTGGTAGGGGTAGCACCCCTCCACTTT
CDR3aa: CASSQGFVVGVAPLHF

v_gene: TRBV7-9
abundance: .
d_gene: .
len: 14
j_gene: TRBJ1-2
CDR3nt: TGTGCCAGCAGCTTATCGGCGGGGAGCCTCGGCTACACCTTC
CDR3aa: CASSLSAGSLGYTF

v_gene: TRBV5-1
abundance: .
d_gene: TRBD2
len: 16
j_gene: TRBJ2-7
CDR3nt: TGCGCCAGCAGCTTCGGACCTAGCGGGGTGATTGGGGAGCAGTACTTC
CDR3aa: CASSFGPSGVIGEQYF

v_gene: TRBV12-5
abundance: .
d_gene: .
len: 16
j_gene: TRBJ1-5
CDR3nt: TGTGCTAGTGGTTTGTATGGGCAGACTAGCAATCAGCCCCAGCATTTT
CDR3aa: CASGLYGQTSNQPQHF

v_gene: TRBV15
abundance: .
d_gene: .
len: 12
j_gene: TRBJ1-4
CDR3nt: TGTGCCACCAGCCGGGGAGATGAAAAACTGTTTTTT
CDR3aa: CATSRGDEKLFF

v_gene: TRBV7-9
abundance: few
d_gene: .
len: 15
j_gene: TRBJ2-1
CDR3nt: TGTGCCAGCAGCTCCGGGATGGACGGGTACAATGAGCAGTTCTTC
CDR3aa: CASSSGMDGYNEQFF

v_gene: TRBV5-1
abundance: .
d_gene: .
len: 14
j_gene: TRBJ1-1
CDR3nt: TGCGCCAGCAGCTTGCTGCCAGGGAACACTGAAGCTTTCTTT
CDR3aa: CASSLLPGNTEAFF

v_gene: TRBV7-2
abundance: .
d_gene: .
len: 14
j_gene: TRBJ1-1
CDR3nt: TGTGCCAGCAGCCCGACTACAGGGTACACTGAAGCTTTCTTT
CDR3aa: CASSPTTGYTEAFF

v_gene: TRBV6-6
abundance: .
d_gene: .
len: 14
j_gene: TRBJ1-5
CDR3nt: TGTGCCACTTCGAGGGGGGGAGGCAATCAGCCCCAGCATTTT
CDR3aa: CATSRGGGNQPQHF

v_gene: TRBV30
abundance: .
d_gene: TRBD2
len: 15
j_gene: TRBJ2-5
CDR3nt: TGTGCCTGGAGTCCGGGACTAGCGGAAAAAGAGACCCAGTACTTC
CDR3aa: CAWSPGLAEKETQYF

v_gene: TRBV7-2
abundance: .
d_gene: .
len: 18
j_gene: TRBJ1-1
CDR3nt: TGTGCCAGCAGCTACCTACCGAGTAGAAGCTTAATGAACACTGAAGCTTTCTTT
CDR3aa: CASSYLPSRSLMNTEAFF

v_gene: TRBV12-3/TRBV12-4
abundance: .
d_gene: .
len: 11
j_gene: TRBJ2-1
CDR3nt: TGTGCCAGCAGCCCAGACACGGAGCAGTTCTTC
CDR3aa: CASSPDTEQFF